Shown below are 28 T cell receptor beta chains from a single sample sequenced in a study of blood T cell repertoires in COVID-19. Clones were read by immunoSEQ multiplex PCR, and TCRdb kept only the in-frame ones, dropping some. Of 240,000 or so clones in the sample, approximately 83% were seen once. Sequencing was performed on peripheral blood. These receptors were taken from a woman in her twenties or thirties who had recovered from COVID-19.

The chain has TRBV19 and TRBJ1-4, with TRBD1 identical over 7 bases. This CDR3 is 14 amino acids long. CDR1 is LNHDA and CDR2 is SQIVND in the germline V gene (reference sequence). J was trimmed by 6 bases and V by 7 bases; bases with no gene match: 8. For the CDR3, the DNA is TGTGCCAGTACCTCGACAGGGTCTTATGAAAAACTGTTTTTT. The encoded protein is CASTSTGSYEKLFF.

This chain's CDR3 is CSVVATDPWVSSYEQYF. CDR3 DNA: TGCAGCGTTGTCGCGACAGATCCGTGGGTAAGCTCCTACGAGCAGTACTTC. The chain combines TRBV29-1 with TRBJ2-7, with D possibly matching TRBD1 (5 bases). Germline-derived CDR1 and CDR2 are SQVTM and ANQGSEA. The CDR3 sequence is 17 residues long. The V end was cut by 4 bases, the J end by 0 bases, with 22 bases between.

In the case of this clone: Other DNA sequences of this sample code for an identical CDR3. This chain links TRBV11-2 with TRBJ2-3, with D unresolved. This CDR3 has 15 amino acids. V was trimmed by 1 base and J by 1 base, leaving 9 bases between them. Germline CDR1 and CDR2: SGHAT and FQNNGV. In DNA form, the CDR3 reads TGTGCCAGCAGCTTAGGGCTAGGCGGCACAGATACGCAGTATTTT. Protein product: CASSLGLGGTDTQYF.

The chain joins TRBV21-1 to TRBJ2-5; the table's D call, TRBD2, has no DNA check behind it. TRBV21-1 is classified as a pseudogene. This CDR3 spans 14 amino acids. The CDR3 nucleotides are TGTGCCAGCGTCGGGACTAGCGGGGGGGAGACCCAGTACTTC. This sequence encodes CASVGTSGGETQYF.

The CDR3 protein is CASSQGQERVDGYTF. In DNA form, the CDR3 reads TGCGCCAGCAGCCAAGGCCAGGAGCGGGTGGACGGCTACACCTTC. The chain is built from TRBV4-1 and TRBJ1-2; D is unresolved. Germline V lookup: CDR1 MGHRA, CDR2 YSYEKL. Trimming shortened V by 1 base and J by 8 bases, and 17 bases separated the two germline ends. The CDR3 extends over 15 amino acids.

The V call is TRBV11-1, the J call TRBJ2-7; D is ambiguous. The CDR3 extends over 15 amino acids. Germline CDR1 reads SGHAT; CDR2 reads FQDESV (reference sequence). The germline V and J ends were trimmed by 3 bases and 5 bases, with 17 bases remaining between them. CDR3 protein: CASSLWATQVDEQYF. The CDR3 DNA sequence: TGTGCCAGCAGCTTGTGGGCTACCCAGGTAGACGAGCAGTACTTC.

There are a few counts of this clone. The CDR3 DNA is TGTGCCAGCAGTTACGAGACTGGAAAACTGTTTTTT. Amino acid sequence: CASSYETGKLFF. The V gene is TRBV6-2 or TRBV6-3, the J gene TRBJ1-4; no clear D gene. CDR1 and CDR2 (germline): MNHEY, SVGEGT. With 2 bases removed from V and 10 bases from J, the gap between germline ends came to 8 bases. The length of the CDR3 is 12 residues.

The rearrangement joins TRBV19 to TRBJ1-2; unclear D gene. The CDR3 contains 17 residues. The germline V gene has CDR1 LNHDA and CDR2 SQIVND (reference sequence). The V and J ends lost 0 bases and 4 bases respectively, with 18 bases between them. CDR3 amino acids: CASSIDLETAGAYGYTF. The CDR3 DNA is TGTGCCAGTAGTATAGATCTGGAGACGGCGGGAGCCTATGGCTACACCTTC.

The V and J genes are TRBV27 and TRBJ1-2; D is possibly TRBD1 (5 bases). The germline gives CDR1 MNHEY, CDR2 SMNVEV (reference sequence). Deletions cut 2 bases from V and 3 bases from J, with 13 bases between. The CDR3 sequence is 15 residues long. CDR3 region: CASSLTWGSDYGYTF. As DNA, the CDR3 is TGTGCCAGCAGTTTAACCTGGGGCAGTGACTATGGCTACACCTTC.

The J gene is TRBJ1-1, the V gene TRBV11-2; TRBD1 might be the D (6 bases). The germline CDR1 and CDR2 sequences are SGHAT and FQNNGV. V was shortened by 0 bases and J by 11 bases, with 19 bases between the two germline ends. This CDR3 spans 15 amino acids. CDR3 sequence (DNA): TGTGCCAGCAGCTTAGAAATAGGGGGACAACGACGGGCTTTCTTT. Translating gives CASSLEIGGQRRAFF. Based on the CDR3 plus reference TRBV11-2 and TRBJ1-1, the full variable domain is EAGVAQSPRYKIIEKRQSVAFWCNPISGHATLYWYQQILGQGPKLLIQFQNNGVVDDSQLPKDRFSAERLKGVDSTLKIQPAKLEDSAVYLCASSLEIGGQRRAFFGQGTRLTVV.

The table lists this clone with a few counts. The chain has TRBV29-1 and TRBJ1-2; D might be TRBD1 (5 bases). There are 11 residues in the CDR3. V dropped 4 bases and J dropped 6 bases, with 9 bases sitting between them. Germline values: CDR1 SQVTM, CDR2 ANQGSEA. The CDR3 spells CSVVETDGYTF. The CDR3 DNA sequence: TGCAGCGTTGTAGAGACAGATGGCTACACCTTC.

The chain couples TRBV11-3 to TRBJ2-2; 10 bases map to TRBD2. CDR1 is SGHNT and CDR2 is YENEEA in the germline V gene. J was trimmed by 5 bases and V by 0 bases; bases with no gene match: 12. The CDR3 runs 19 residues. Here the CDR3 reads CASSLEGLAQTSRTGELFF. CDR3 DNA sequence: TGTGCCAGCAGCTTAGAGGGACTAGCGCAGACTTCGAGGACCGGGGAGCTGTTTTTT.

The chain couples TRBV12-5 to TRBJ2-2; TRBD2 matches 7 bases. The CDR3 sequence is 14 residues long. The V gene end was trimmed by 4 bases and the J gene end by 4 bases; junction bases not matched to a gene: 3. The V gene's germline CDR1 is LGHNT and CDR2 FRNRAP. The CDR3 region has the DNA TGTGCTAGTGGTTCGCGGGGGACCACCGGGGAGCTGTTTTTT. Protein sequence: CASGSRGTTGELFF.

This chain links TRBV15 with TRBJ2-3; TRBD2 matches at 12 bases. After removal of 5 bases from V and 3 bases from J, the junction contained 12 bases not matched to a gene. Germline V gene lookup returns CDR1 LNHNV and CDR2 YYDKDF (reference sequence). The CDR3 is 18 amino acids. CDR3 sequence (DNA): TGTGCCACCAGCGGGCGACTAGCGGGGGAGGAGTTAACAGATACGCAGTATTTT. This gives the protein CATSGRLAGEELTDTQYF.

The V call is TRBV6-2 or TRBV6-3, the J call TRBJ1-1; TRBD1 matches 7 bases. The length of the CDR3 is 17 residues. The germline CDR1 and CDR2 sequences are MNHEY and SVGEGT. Trimming removed 2 bases from V and 0 bases from J; junction bases left unmatched: 9. The CDR3 DNA follows: TGTGCCAGCAGTTACCCCCGGACAGGCCCACTGAACACTGAAGCTTTCTTT. Amino acids: CASSYPRTGPLNTEAFF.

This clone was recorded a few times. The genes are TRBV5-1 and TRBJ2-5; 8 bases fit TRBD2. J was trimmed by 5 bases and V by 0 bases; bases with no gene match: 6. This CDR3 is built from 15 residues. Germline V gene sequence: CDR1 SGHRS, CDR2 YFSETQ. The CDR3 DNA reads as TGCGCCAGCAGCTTGGGGCTTAGCGGGGCTGAGACCCAGTACTTC. Protein sequence: CASSLGLSGAETQYF.

V is TRBV5-4 and J is TRBJ1-1, with TRBD1 matching over 8 bases. The length of the CDR3 is 16 residues. Unmatched junction bases numbered 13, after V lost 4 bases and J lost 5 bases. The germline gives CDR1 SGHNT, CDR2 YYREEE (reference sequence). CDR3 amino acids: CASSLHPGGAGTEAFF. In DNA form, the CDR3 reads TGTGCCAGCAGCCTGCACCCAGGGGGCGCGGGAACTGAAGCTTTCTTT.

The rearrangement links TRBV27 to TRBJ1-5; no clear D gene. V was pared by 3 bases and J by 2 bases, with 11 bases between. The CDR3 totals 15 residues. Germline V CDR1 and CDR2: MNHEY, SMNVEV (reference sequence). In nucleotides, the CDR3 is TGTGCCAGCAGTTTTACCTCTAGAGGCAATCAGCCCCAGCATTTT. Translated: CASSFTSRGNQPQHF.

This clone was recorded only once. CDR3 sequence: CASSSRRGRGYGYTF. The CDR3, as DNA: TGTGCCAGCAGCTCCCGGCGTGGGAGGGGGTATGGCTACACCTTC. The rearrangement joins TRBV7-2 to TRBJ1-2, with D perhaps matching TRBD1 (6 bases). CDR3 length equals 15 residues. Germline V CDR1 and CDR2: SGHTA, FQGNSA. The germline V and J ends were trimmed by 4 bases and 5 bases, with 17 bases remaining between them.

The rearrangement links TRBV5-4 to TRBJ2-3, with TRBD1 matching over 12 bases. CDR3 length: 15 residues. The V gene's germline CDR1 is SGHNT and CDR2 YYREEE (reference sequence). V gave up 4 bases and J gave up 6 bases; unmatched junction bases: 6. CDR3 nucleotides: TGTGCCAGCAGCATCCCGGGACAGGGGGCGGATACGCAGTATTTT. As protein: CASSIPGQGADTQYF.

The CDR3 protein is CASSTPSGGHQETQYF. In DNA form, the CDR3 reads TGTGCCAGCAGCACACCTAGCGGGGGCCACCAAGAGACCCAGTACTTC. The chain joins TRBV7-9 to TRBJ2-5; TRBD2 matches 10 bases. The germline V gene encodes CDR1 SEHNR and CDR2 FQNEAQ (reference sequence). The CDR3 loop spans 16 amino acids. The ends lost 5 bases at V and 0 bases at J; junction bases unmatched: 6.

This chain uses TRBV5-4 with TRBJ2-2; D might be TRBD2 (6 bases). The CDR3 length is 16 residues. V lost 0 bases, J lost 2 bases, and 11 bases lay in between. CDR1 and CDR2 (germline): SGHNT, YYREEE (reference sequence). CDR3 loop: CASSLGGRGNTGELFF. The CDR3 bases are TGTGCCAGCAGCTTGGGAGGGCGGGGAAACACCGGGGAGCTGTTTTTT.

This chain connects TRBV3-1 (or the pseudogene TRBV3-2) to TRBJ2-1; D is unclear. This CDR3 has 12 residues. Germline V gene data show CDR1 as LGHDT and CDR2 as YNNKEL (reference sequence). The V gene lost 5 bases and the J gene lost 5 bases, with 7 bases spanning the gap. This chain's CDR3 is CASSKYNNEQFF. The CDR3 nucleotides read TGTGCCAGCAGCAAATACAACAATGAGCAGTTCTTC.

The V gene is TRBV5-6, the J gene TRBJ2-7, with 8 bases aligning to TRBD1. The V and J ends lost 0 bases and 3 bases, in that order; junction bases with no gene match: 8. CDR1 is SGHDT and CDR2 is YYEEEE in the germline V gene. The CDR3 covers 16 residues. This CDR3 reads CASSLAPGQANYEQYF. The CDR3 DNA reads TGTGCCAGCAGCTTGGCACCGGGACAGGCGAACTACGAGCAGTACTTC.

The chain uses TRBV14 and TRBJ1-2, with D possibly TRBD1 on 5 matching bases. Trimming took 0 bases from V and 3 from J, leaving 17 bases between them. The germline V gene has CDR1 SGHDN and CDR2 FVKESK. This CDR3 spans 17 amino acids. This chain's CDR3 is CASSQENRRTGYYGYTF. Written as DNA, the CDR3 is TGTGCCAGCAGCCAAGAAAACAGGCGGACGGGCTACTATGGCTACACCTTC.

The chain recombines TRBV2 with TRBJ1-2; D not resolved. The V gene's germline CDR1 is SNHLY and CDR2 FYNNEI. The CDR3 covers 10 residues. The V end lost 4 bases, the J end lost 13 bases, and 10 bases lay between the germline ends. CDR3 coding DNA: TGTGCCAGCAGTGGTCGGGAATCCACCTTC. Encoded protein: CASSGRESTF.

This chain joins TRBV5-1 and TRBJ2-2; weak D call: TRBD2 (6 bases). V dropped 2 bases and J dropped 2 bases, with 10 bases sitting between them. Germline loops: CDR1 SGHRS, CDR2 YFSETQ. The CDR3 spans 15 residues. The CDR3 sequence is CASSFWGENTGELFF. In nucleotides, the CDR3 is TGCGCCAGCAGCTTTTGGGGGGAAAACACCGGGGAGCTGTTTTTT.

The V call is TRBV18, the J call TRBJ2-1, with D possibly TRBD2 on 6 matching bases. Germline V gene data show CDR1 as KGHSH and CDR2 as LQKENI. The CDR3 contains 13 residues. V lost 2 bases and J 8 bases, leaving 10 bases between the germline ends. CDR3 sequence: CASSPTSRDEQFF. In DNA, the CDR3 is TGTGCCAGCTCACCAACTAGCCGGGATGAGCAGTTCTTC.